The present T cell receptor (beta chain) was sequenced within a study of blood T cells in healthy people across ages. This CDR3 contains 16 residues. Germline CDR1 and CDR2: SNHLY and FYNNEI. V dropped 3 bases and J dropped 0; count of bases not matched to a gene: 4. As concerns this clonotype: Antigen: not known.

General study findings and limits: Roughly linear declines in TCR beta diversity per million T cells occurred with age. Unsorted PBMCs blocked a conclusive comparison of naive and antigen-experienced cells. More naive CD4+ cells and higher diversity were found in long-lived than in aged donors.

Alongside a J-beta primer mix, a sample-barcoded 5' primer served in a second PCR lasting about 7 to 12 cycles. TCRdb ran MiXCR on the 5' RACE reads and lists one entry per CDR3 protein. The sample contains about 1.5 million distinct CDR3 sequences, about 42% of which appear only once. Individuals who donated were healthy Caucasians from Russia aged roughly 6 to 90. The chain employs TRBV2 and TRBJ1-5; 8 bases line up with TRBD1. Sequenced input: blood. This TCR came from a woman between 18 and 30 years old in good health. The CDR3, as DNA: TGTGCCAGCAGTGATTTGACAGGGGATAGCAATCAGCCCCAGCATTTT. Protein: CASSDLTGDSNQPQHF.